This record looks at one TCR beta chain sequence and its context. Its binding antigen is unknown. No clone much larger than this one lies a single base away; base qualities are absent. The V end gives up 2 bases and the J end 2 bases, leaving 3 bases in the junction not matched to a gene. From cysteine to phenylalanine, the CDR3 is 16 amino acids long. The entry retains the CDR3 DNA only, 48 bases that are in frame from base 1. CDR1 and CDR2 were assigned from the germline V gene as MNHNS and SASEGT. The immunoSEQ Assay, a bias-controlled multiplex PCR, was used to amplify TCRbeta CDR3 regions from genomic DNA. For the original study's pipeline: The number of nucleated cells in each sample was estimated from the amplification of reference gene primers within the assay. To quantify the absolute abundance of each unique TCRbeta CDR3 rearrangement, sequence reads were collapsed and filtered. Productive Simpson clonality was computed per sample as the square root of Simpson's diversity index over productive rearrangements. In TCRdb, the immuneACCESS table is reduced to in-frame sequences with V and J assigned. These tables do not hold every clone; where another copy was compared, an unresolved V gene accounts for under half, and the others remain unexplained. V, J and clone size reflect that table, while D and trimming were determined from the DNA. In this sample the table shows roughly 380,000 clones, over 75% of which occur a single time. About 1.5% of the sample is taken by the ten largest.

Participants in the prospective study were enrolled through a virtual design, were aged roughly 18 to 90 years, and lived in roughly 24 United States geographic areas. To assign participants to cohorts, the prospective study relied on clinical history that participants themselves reported in a screening survey and a study questionnaire. ImmuneRACE Cohort 3 recovered participants were defined by two consecutive negative NP/OP PCR tests, healthcare professional clearance, or symptom resolution. In the prospective study, whole blood, serum and a nasopharyngeal or oropharyngeal swab were collected from each participant by mobile phlebotomists. Participants in the prospective study had the option to provide additional blood draws and questionnaires over an approximately two-month period. Prospective study blood samples were shipped either frozen or at room temperature before DNA extraction. This specimen belongs to a study of blood T cell repertoires in COVID-19 (TCRdb year 2020). In the study overall: The collaborator samples originated in the United States, Italy and Spain and spanned the acute and convalescent phases of COVID-19. The prospective study material was composed of cDNA or gDNA derived from T cells, B-cell-depleted T cells, or PBMCs. Subjects who had been exposed to COVID-19, were actively infected with it, or had recovered from it provided the deeply sampled blood TCRbeta repertoires that made up the dataset. The repertoires were made available in a free public database intended to serve as a resource for research on the immune response to SARS-CoV-2. The samples were drawn from the first 160 participants of the ongoing ImmuneRACE study and from 1,254 subjects provided by 6 global collaborators. A de-identified subject ID, COVID-19 status, age in years and sex were almost always included in the sample metadata. Where available, HLA class I and class II types were taken from metadata supplied by the sample provider and were not determined by assay-based typing.

Study-level results and caveats: The amount of clinical and demographic metadata varied by source and participant and was provided uncurated.

The rearrangement combines TRBV6-1 with TRBJ2-6; 7 of the junction bases match TRBD1. Sequenced input: PBMCs or T cells enriched from blood (not recorded which). This clonotype originated in a man aged 25-45 years who had recovered from COVID-19. The CDR3 loop reads CASSENQGAGANVLTF. At the DNA level, the sequence is TGTGCCAGCAGTGAAAACCAGGGGGCTGGGGCCAACGTCCTGACTTTC.